This record concerns one TCR beta chain sequence. Its specificity is unknown. The data belong to a study of neoadjuvant anti-PD-1 for oral cavity cancer. Study summary: Most patients had three to four biweekly doses of 3 mg/kg nivolumab before resection. Around day 43, patients without progression received a fourth nivolumab dose before surgery.

CDR3 length: 15 amino acids. The time point is: after neoadjuvant nivolumab, at surgical resection. Six replicates per PBMC sample, mostly from roughly 450 ng of genomic DNA. Clones were sequenced by immunoSEQ multiplex PCR, and TCRdb holds only the in-frame ones, with some missing. Here the sample spans 63,000 or so clones, roughly nine tenths being singletons. General study findings and limits: TCR analyses covered only a few patients per response group.

Here the sequenced sample was PBMCs, taken after nivolumab (anti-PD-1) treatment. The sequence was collected from a person aged 35-79 years with oral cavity squamous cell carcinoma. The chain uses TRBV1 and TRBJ1-5; the D call in the table, TRBD1, was not verified against the DNA. TRBV1 is flagged as a pseudogene. The CDR3 spells CTSSQDLGLNQPQHF. The CDR3 coding sequence is TGCACCAGCAGCCAAGATTTGGGGCTCAATCAGCCCCAGCATTTT.